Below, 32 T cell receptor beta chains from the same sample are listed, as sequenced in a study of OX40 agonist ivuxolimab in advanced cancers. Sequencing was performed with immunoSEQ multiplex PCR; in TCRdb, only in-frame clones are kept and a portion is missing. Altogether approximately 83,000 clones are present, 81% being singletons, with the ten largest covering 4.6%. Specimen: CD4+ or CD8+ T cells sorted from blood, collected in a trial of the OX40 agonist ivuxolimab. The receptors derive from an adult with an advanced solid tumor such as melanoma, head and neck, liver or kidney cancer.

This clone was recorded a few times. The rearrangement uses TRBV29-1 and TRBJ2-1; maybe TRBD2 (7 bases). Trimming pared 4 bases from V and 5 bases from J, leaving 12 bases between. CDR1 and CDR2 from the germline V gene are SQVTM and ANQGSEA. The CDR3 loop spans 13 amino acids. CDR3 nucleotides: TGCAGCGTTGCCAGGGGAGGGAACAATGAGCAGTTCTTC. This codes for CSVARGGNNEQFF.

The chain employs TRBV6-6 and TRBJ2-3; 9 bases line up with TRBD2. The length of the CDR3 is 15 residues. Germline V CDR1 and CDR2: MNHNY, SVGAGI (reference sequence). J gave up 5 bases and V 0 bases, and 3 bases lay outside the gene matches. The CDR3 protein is CASSYSRGGQDTQYF. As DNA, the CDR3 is TGTGCCAGCAGTTACTCGCGGGGGGGGCAAGATACGCAGTATTTT.

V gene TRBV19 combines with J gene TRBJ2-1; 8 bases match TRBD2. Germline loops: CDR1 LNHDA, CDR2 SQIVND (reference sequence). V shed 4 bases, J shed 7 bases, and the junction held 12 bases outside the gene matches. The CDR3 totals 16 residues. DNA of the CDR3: TGTGCCAGTAGTAATTTGGGGTCGGGAGGGGGGAATGAGCAGTTCTTC. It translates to CASSNLGSGGGNEQFF.

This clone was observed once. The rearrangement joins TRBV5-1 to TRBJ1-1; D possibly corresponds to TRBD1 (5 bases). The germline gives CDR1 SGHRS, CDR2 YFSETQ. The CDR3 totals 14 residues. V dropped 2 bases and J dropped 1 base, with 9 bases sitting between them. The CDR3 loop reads CASSFGTANTEAFF. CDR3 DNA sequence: TGCGCCAGCAGCTTTGGGACGGCGAACACTGAAGCTTTCTTT.

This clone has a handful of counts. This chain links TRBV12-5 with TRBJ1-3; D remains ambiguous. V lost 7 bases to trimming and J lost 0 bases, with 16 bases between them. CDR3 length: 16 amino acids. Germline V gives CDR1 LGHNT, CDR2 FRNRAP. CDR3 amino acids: CASEKNRGFSGNTIYF. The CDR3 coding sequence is TGTGCTAGTGAAAAAAATCGTGGCTTCTCTGGAAACACCATATATTTT. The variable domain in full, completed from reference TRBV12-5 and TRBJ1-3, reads DARVTQTPRHKVTEMGQEVTMRCQPILGHNTVFWYRQTMMQGLELLAYFRNRAPLDDSGMPKDRFSAEMPDATLATLKIQPSEPRDSAVYFCASEKNRGFSGNTIYFGEGSWLTVV.

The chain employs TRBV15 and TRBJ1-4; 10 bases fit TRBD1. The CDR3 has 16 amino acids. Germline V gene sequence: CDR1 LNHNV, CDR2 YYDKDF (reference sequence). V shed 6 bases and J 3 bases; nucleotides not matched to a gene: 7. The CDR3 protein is CATSRDRGGSNEKLFF. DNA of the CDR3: TGTGCCACCAGTCGGGACAGGGGAGGTTCTAATGAAAAACTGTTTTTT.

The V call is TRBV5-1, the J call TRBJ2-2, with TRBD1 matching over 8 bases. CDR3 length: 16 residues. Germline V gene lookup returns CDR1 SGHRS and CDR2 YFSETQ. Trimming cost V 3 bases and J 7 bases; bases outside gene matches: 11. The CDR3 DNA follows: TGCGCCAGCAGCTCCAGGGGGCGCGGTATTTACGGGGAGCTGTTTTTT. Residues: CASSSRGRGIYGELFF.

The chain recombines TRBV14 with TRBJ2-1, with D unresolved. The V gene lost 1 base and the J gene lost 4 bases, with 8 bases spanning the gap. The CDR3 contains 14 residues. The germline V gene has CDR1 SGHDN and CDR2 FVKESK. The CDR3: CASSQALGYNEQFF. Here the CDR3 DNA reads TGTGCCAGCAGCCAAGCCCTCGGGTACAATGAGCAGTTCTTC. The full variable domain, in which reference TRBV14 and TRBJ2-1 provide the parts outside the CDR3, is EAGVTQFPSHSVIEKGQTVTLRCDPISGHDNLYWYRRVMGKEIKFLLHFVKESKQDESGMPNNRFLAERTGGTYSTLKVQPAELEDSGVYFCASSQALGYNEQFFGPGTRLTVL.

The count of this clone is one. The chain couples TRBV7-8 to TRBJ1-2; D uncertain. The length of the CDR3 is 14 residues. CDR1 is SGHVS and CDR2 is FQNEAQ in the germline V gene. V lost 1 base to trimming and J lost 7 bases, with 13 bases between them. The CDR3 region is CASSLGGSGGGYTF. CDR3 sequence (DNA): TGTGCCAGCAGCTTAGGCGGGAGTGGTGGTGGCTACACCTTC.

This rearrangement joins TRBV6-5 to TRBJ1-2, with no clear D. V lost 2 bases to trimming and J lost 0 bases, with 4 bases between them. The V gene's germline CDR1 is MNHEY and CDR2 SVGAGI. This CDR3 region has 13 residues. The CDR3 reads CASSYDTNYGYTF. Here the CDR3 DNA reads TGTGCCAGCAGTTACGACACTAACTATGGCTACACCTTC.

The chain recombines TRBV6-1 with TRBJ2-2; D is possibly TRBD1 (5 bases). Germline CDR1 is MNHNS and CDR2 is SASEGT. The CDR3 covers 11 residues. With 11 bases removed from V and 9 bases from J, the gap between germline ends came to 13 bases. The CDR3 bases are TGTGCCGGGCGTGGGGCCCGGGAGCTGTTTTTT. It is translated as CAGRGARELFF.

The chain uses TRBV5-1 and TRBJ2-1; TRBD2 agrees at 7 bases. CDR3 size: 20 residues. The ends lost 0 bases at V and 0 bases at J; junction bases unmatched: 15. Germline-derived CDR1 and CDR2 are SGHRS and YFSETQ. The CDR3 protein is CASSLVLSGGRRSSYNEQFF. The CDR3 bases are TGCGCCAGCAGCTTGGTCCTATCCGGGGGGAGGCGGAGCTCCTACAATGAGCAGTTCTTC. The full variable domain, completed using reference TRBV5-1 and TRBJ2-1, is KAGVTQTPRYLIKTRGQQVTLSCSPISGHRSVSWYQQTPGQGLQFLFEYFSETQRNKGNFPGRFSGRQFSNSRSEMNVSTLELGDSALYLCASSLVLSGGRRSSYNEQFFGPGTRLTVL.

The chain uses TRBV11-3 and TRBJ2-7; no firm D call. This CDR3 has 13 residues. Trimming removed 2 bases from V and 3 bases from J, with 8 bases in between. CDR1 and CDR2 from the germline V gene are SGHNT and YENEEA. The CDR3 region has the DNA TGTGCCAGCAGCTTATATAGTGGCTACGAGCAGTACTTC. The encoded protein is CASSLYSGYEQYF.

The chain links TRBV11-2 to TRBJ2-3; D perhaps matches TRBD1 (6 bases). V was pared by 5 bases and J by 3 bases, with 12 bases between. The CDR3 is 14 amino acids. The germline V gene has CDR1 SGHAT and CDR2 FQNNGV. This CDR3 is CASSSQGWTDTQYF. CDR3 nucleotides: TGTGCCAGCAGCAGTCAGGGGTGGACAGATACGCAGTATTTT.

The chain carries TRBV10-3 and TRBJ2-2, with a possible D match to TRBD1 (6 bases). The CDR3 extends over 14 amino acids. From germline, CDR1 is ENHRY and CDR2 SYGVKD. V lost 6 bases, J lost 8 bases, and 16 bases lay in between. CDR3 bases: TGTGCCATCAGGGACACAGGGTACGAGGGGGAGCTGTTTTTT. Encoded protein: CAIRDTGYEGELFF.

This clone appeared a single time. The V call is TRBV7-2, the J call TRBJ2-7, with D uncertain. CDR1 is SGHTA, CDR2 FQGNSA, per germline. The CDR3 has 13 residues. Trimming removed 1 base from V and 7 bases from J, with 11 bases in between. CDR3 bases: TGTGCCAGCAGCTTAGAACAATTGGGTGAGCAGTACTTC. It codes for CASSLEQLGEQYF.

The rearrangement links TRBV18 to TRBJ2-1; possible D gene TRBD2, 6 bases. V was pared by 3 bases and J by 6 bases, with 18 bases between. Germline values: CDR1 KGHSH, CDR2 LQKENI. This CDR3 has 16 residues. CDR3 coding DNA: TGTGCCAGCTCACCGCCGACTAGGGCGAGAGTCAATGAGCAGTTCTTC. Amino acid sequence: CASSPPTRARVNEQFF.

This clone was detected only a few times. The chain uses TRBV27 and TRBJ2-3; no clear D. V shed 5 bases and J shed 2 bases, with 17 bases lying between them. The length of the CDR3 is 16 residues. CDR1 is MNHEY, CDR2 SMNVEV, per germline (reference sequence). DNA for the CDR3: TGTGCCAGCAGTCCCACCCCCCGCAAATCCACAGATACGCAGTATTTT. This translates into CASSPTPRKSTDTQYF.

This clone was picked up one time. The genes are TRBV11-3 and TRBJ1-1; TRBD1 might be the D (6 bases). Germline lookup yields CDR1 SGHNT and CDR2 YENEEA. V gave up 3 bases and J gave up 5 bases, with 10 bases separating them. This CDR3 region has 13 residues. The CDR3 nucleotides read TGTGCCAGCAGCTTTACCCAGGGGACTGAAGCTTTCTTT. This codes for CASSFTQGTEAFF.

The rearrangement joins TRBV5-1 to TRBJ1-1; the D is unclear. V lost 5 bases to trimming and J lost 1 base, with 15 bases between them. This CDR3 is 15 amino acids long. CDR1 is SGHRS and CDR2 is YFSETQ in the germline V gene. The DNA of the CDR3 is TGCGCCAGCAGGGCCAATTCCGGGGAGAACACTGAAGCTTTCTTT. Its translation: CASRANSGENTEAFF.

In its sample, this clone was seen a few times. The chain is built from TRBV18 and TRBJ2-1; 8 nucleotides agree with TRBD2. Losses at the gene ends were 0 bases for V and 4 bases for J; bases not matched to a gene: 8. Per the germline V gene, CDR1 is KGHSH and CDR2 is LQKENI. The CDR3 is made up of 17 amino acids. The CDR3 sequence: CASSPPGSGGIYNEQFF. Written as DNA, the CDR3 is TGTGCCAGCTCACCACCAGGTTCGGGGGGGATTTACAATGAGCAGTTCTTC.

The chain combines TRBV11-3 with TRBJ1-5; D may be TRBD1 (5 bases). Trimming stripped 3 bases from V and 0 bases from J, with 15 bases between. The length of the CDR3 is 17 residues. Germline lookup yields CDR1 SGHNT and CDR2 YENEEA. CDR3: CASSFYTGTDSNQPQHF. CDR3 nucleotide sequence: TGTGCCAGCAGCTTTTACACCGGGACGGATAGCAATCAGCCCCAGCATTTT.

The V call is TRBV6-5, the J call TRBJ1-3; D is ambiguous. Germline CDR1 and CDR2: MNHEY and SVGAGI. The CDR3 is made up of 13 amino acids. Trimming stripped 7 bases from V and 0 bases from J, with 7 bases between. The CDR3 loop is CASNEISGNTIYF. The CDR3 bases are TGTGCCAGCAATGAGATCTCTGGAAACACCATATATTTT.

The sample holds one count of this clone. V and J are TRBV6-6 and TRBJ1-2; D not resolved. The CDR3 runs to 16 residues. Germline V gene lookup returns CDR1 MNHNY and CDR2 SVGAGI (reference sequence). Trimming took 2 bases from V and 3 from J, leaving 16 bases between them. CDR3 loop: CASSYGSTAQYYGYTF. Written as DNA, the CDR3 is TGTGCCAGCAGTTACGGATCCACAGCGCAATACTATGGCTACACCTTC.

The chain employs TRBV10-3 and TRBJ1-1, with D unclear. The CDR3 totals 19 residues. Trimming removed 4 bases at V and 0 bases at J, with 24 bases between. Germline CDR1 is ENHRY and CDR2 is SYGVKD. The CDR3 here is CAISGSGSRPGIMNTEAFF. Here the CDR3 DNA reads TGTGCCATCAGTGGATCCGGGAGCAGGCCTGGGATAATGAACACTGAAGCTTTCTTT.

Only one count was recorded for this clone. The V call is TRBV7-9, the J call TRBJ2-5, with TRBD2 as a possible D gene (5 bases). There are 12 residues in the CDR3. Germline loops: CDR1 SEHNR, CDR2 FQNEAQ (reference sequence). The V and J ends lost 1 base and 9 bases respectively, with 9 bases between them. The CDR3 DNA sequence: TGTGCCAGCAGCTTAGAGGACTTGGCCCAGTACTTC. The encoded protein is CASSLEDLAQYF.

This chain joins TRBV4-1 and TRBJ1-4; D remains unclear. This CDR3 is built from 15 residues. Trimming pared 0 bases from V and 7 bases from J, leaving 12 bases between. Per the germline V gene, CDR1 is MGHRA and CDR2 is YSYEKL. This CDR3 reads CASSQEADYGEKLFF. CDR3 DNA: TGCGCCAGCAGCCAAGAGGCGGACTACGGTGAAAAACTGTTTTTT.

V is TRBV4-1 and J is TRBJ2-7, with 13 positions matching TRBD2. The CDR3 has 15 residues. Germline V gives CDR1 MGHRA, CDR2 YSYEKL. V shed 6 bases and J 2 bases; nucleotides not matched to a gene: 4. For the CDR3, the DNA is TGCGCCAGCAGTCACGGACTAGCGGGAGCCTACGAGCAGTACTTC. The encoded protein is CASSHGLAGAYEQYF.

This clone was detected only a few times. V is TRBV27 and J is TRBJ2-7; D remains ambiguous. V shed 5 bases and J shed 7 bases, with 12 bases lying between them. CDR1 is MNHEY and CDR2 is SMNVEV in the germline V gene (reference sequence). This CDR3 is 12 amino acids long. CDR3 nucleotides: TGTGCCAGCAGTAGGGCCGCCGGGGAGCAGTACTTC. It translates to CASSRAAGEQYF.

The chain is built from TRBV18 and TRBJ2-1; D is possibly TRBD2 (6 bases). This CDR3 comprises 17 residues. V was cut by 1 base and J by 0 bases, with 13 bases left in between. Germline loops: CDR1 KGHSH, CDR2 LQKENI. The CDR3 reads CASSPRGRQSSYNEQFF. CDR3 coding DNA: TGTGCCAGCTCACCACGAGGGAGGCAAAGCTCCTACAATGAGCAGTTCTTC.

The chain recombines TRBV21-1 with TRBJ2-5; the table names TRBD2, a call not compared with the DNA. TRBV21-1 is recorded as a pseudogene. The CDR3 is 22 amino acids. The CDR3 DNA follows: TGTGCCAGCAGCAAAGTCCTGGGTTCTAGCGGGAGGTTAGAAGGCGATACGGAGACCCAGTACTTC. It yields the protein CASSKVLGSSGRLEGDTETQYF.

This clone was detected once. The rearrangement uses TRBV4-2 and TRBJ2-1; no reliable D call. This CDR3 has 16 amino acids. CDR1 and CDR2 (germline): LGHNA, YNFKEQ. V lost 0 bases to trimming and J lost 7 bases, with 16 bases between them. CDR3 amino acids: CASSQDWAAADNEQFF. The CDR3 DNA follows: TGTGCCAGCAGCCAAGACTGGGCGGCCGCGGATAATGAGCAGTTCTTC.